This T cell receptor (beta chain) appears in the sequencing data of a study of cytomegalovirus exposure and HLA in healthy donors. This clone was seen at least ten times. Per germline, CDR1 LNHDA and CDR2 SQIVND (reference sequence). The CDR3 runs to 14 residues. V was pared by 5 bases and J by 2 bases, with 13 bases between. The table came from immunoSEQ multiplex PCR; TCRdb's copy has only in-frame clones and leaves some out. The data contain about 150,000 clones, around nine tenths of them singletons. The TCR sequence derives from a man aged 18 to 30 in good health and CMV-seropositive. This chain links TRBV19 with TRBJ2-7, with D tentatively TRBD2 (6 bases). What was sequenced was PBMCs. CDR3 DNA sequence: TGTGCCAGTAGTCCGCGGGACGGAACCTACGAGCAGTACTTC. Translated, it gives CASSPRDGTYEQYF.